The next 13 T cell receptor beta chains were all read from a single sample in a study of Graves' ophthalmopathy and Graves' hyperthyroidism. Using RNA transcripts, the TCR beta CDR3 regions were amplified. First-round RT-PCR employed HTBI primers, with a second-round multiplex PCR after it. Via MiXCR, TCRdb re-called the multiplex PCR reads, giving one row per CDR3 protein. The sample contains around 340,000 distinct CDR3 sequences, 15% to 20% of which appear only once. Input material: peripheral blood. Source of these receptors: an adult man with Graves' ophthalmopathy.

The rearrangement joins TRBV6-5 to TRBJ1-2, with TRBD1 identical over 7 bases. The CDR3 has 14 amino acids. The V gene's germline CDR1 is MNHEY and CDR2 SVGAGI. The J segment lost 10 bases and the V segment lost 5 bases, leaving 13 bases of the junction unmatched. CDR3 coding DNA: TGTGCCAGCAGTCCCTCGACAGGGAGAGTTCTCTACACCTTC. Translating gives CASSPSTGRVLYTF.

This clonotype showed up many times. The chain has TRBV11-2 and TRBJ2-7; D uncertain. The V gene lost 1 base and the J gene lost 4 bases, with 14 bases spanning the gap. The germline V gene has CDR1 SGHAT and CDR2 FQNNGV. The CDR3 runs to 15 residues. The CDR3 region is CASSLGPRVTYEQYF. The CDR3 nucleotides read TGTGCCAGCAGCTTAGGCCCCCGTGTGACATACGAGCAGTACTTC.

This clonotype showed up many times. The chain combines TRBV20-1 with TRBJ2-4, with D possibly being TRBD2 (5 bases). Germline CDR1 is DFQATT and CDR2 is SNEGSKA (reference sequence). This CDR3 has 12 amino acids. Deletions cut 6 bases from V and 5 bases from J, with 11 bases between. CDR3: CSAEGSENIQYF. In DNA, the CDR3 is TGCAGTGCAGAGGGCTCGGAAAACATTCAGTACTTC.

This clonotype was seen many times. V is TRBV7-8 and J is TRBJ2-5; TRBD2 agrees at 16 bases. V lost 1 base, J lost 4 bases, and 6 bases stayed unmatched. The CDR3 runs to 18 residues. From germline, CDR1 is SGHVS and CDR2 FQNEAQ. The CDR3 DNA sequence: TGTGCCAGCAGCTTAGAGGGACTAGCGGGGGGGCCCCGAGAGACCCAGTACTTC. Protein product: CASSLEGLAGGPRETQYF.

The J gene is TRBJ2-7, the V gene TRBV10-1, with D possibly being TRBD1 (5 bases). Trimming removed 0 bases at V and 5 bases at J, with 11 bases between. CDR1 is WNHNN and CDR2 is SYGVQD in the germline V gene (reference sequence). The CDR3 sequence is 14 residues long. In DNA form, the CDR3 reads TGCGCCAGCAGTGAGTCGAGTCAAGGGGACGAGCAGTACTTC. This encodes CASSESSQGDEQYF.

This clonotype was seen at least ten times. The V and J genes are TRBV30 and TRBJ2-5; no definite D call. The CDR3 runs to 15 residues. Germline assignment: CDR1 GTSNPN and CDR2 SVGIG (reference sequence). V dropped 3 bases and J dropped 3 bases, with 17 bases sitting between them. The CDR3 reads CAWRNLGWVEETQYF. CDR3 nucleotides: TGTGCCTGGAGAAACTTAGGGTGGGTCGAAGAGACCCAGTACTTC.

The V call is TRBV6-4, the J call TRBJ2-2, with TRBD1 identical over 10 bases. With 2 bases clipped from V and 3 bases from J, the junction kept 0 bases outside the gene matches. Germline V gene data show CDR1 as MRHNA and CDR2 as SNTAGT. This CDR3 region has 15 residues. As DNA, the CDR3 is TGTGCCAGCAGTGACGGGACAGGGGACACCGGGGAGCTGTTTTTT. As protein: CASSDGTGDTGELFF.

This clonotype was found many times. The chain couples TRBV24-1 to TRBJ2-7; weak D call: TRBD1 (6 bases). Looked up from germline, CDR1 is KGHDR and CDR2 is SFDVKD. The V end was cut by 5 bases, the J end by 0 bases, with 10 bases between. CDR3 length equals 14 residues. This CDR3 reads CATSATGSSYEQYF. The CDR3 DNA reads TGTGCCACCAGTGCTACAGGGAGCTCCTACGAGCAGTACTTC.

This clonotype occurred many times. The DNA of the CDR3 is TGTGCCACCGAGTCCTCCGGGACTTACTATGGCTACACCTTC. Protein product: CATESSGTYYGYTF. This chain connects TRBV25-1 to TRBJ1-2, with D tentatively TRBD1 (5 bases). The CDR3 is made up of 14 amino acids. In germline, CDR1 is MGHDK, CDR2 SYGVNS. V shed 10 bases and J shed 3 bases, with 18 bases lying between them.

This clonotype was found many times. The chain joins TRBV6-1 to TRBJ2-2; 8 bases agree with TRBD1. The germline CDR1 and CDR2 sequences are MNHNS and SASEGT. The CDR3 is 14 amino acids. V was pared by 8 bases and J by 4 bases, with 6 bases of the junction left unmatched. CDR3 amino acids: CASGTGQTTGELFF. CDR3 in DNA: TGTGCCAGCGGGACAGGACAGACCACCGGGGAGCTGTTTTTT.

This clonotype came up many times. The CDR3, as DNA: TGTGCCAGCAGCACTAGCTTCCACGAGCAGTACTTC. Its translation is CASSTSFHEQYF. The chain joins TRBV6-2 or TRBV6-3 to TRBJ2-7; maybe TRBD2 (6 bases). Trimming removed 6 bases from V and 5 bases from J, with 11 bases in between. Germline CDR1 is MNHEY and CDR2 is SVGEGT. The CDR3 contains 12 residues.

This clonotype was seen many times. The rearrangement uses TRBV5-1 and TRBJ1-1, with a weak D call TRBD1 (5 bases). Germline values: CDR1 SGHRS, CDR2 YFSETQ. Deletions cut 6 bases from V and 5 bases from J, with 23 bases between. CDR3 length equals 16 residues. CDR3 in amino acids: CASKMRSGRALTEAFF. CDR3 nucleotide sequence: TGCGCCAGCAAAATGAGATCGGGCAGGGCTCTAACTGAAGCTTTCTTT.

This clonotype was seen repeatedly, ten times or more. The rearrangement links TRBV5-5 to TRBJ1-5; possible D gene TRBD1, 6 bases. The CDR3 totals 15 residues. The V end lost 1 base, the J end lost 6 bases, and 14 bases lay between the germline ends. Germline V gene sequence: CDR1 SGHKS, CDR2 YYEKEE (reference sequence). The CDR3 sequence: CASSLRRGAAQPQHF. The CDR3 DNA sequence: TGTGCCAGCAGCTTGCGGCGGGGGGCTGCTCAGCCCCAGCATTTT.